The 27 T cell receptor beta chains reported below all come from one sample, sequenced in a study of T cell changes during pregnancy in multiple sclerosis. TCRdb's copy holds only in-frame clones and misses some; the assay was immunoSEQ multiplex PCR. The table lists 60,000 to 90,000 clones, about 90% of them singletons. The material sequenced was peripheral blood, taken in the first trimester of pregnancy. These receptors were taken from a female donor in good health, enrolled as a control in a pregnancy study.

The rearrangement links TRBV30 to TRBJ2-2; TRBD1 matches 9 bases. The J segment lost 5 bases and the V segment lost 5 bases, leaving 6 bases of the junction unmatched. The germline CDR1 and CDR2 sequences are GTSNPN and SVGIG (reference sequence). This CDR3 comprises 14 residues. CDR3 bases: TGTGCCTGGGGGTTCGGACAGGGGACCGGGGAGCTGTTTTTT. It is translated as CAWGFGQGTGELFF. The complete variable domain, with remaining parts taken from reference TRBV30 and TRBJ2-2, reads SQTIHQWPATLVQPVGSPLSLECTVEGTSNPNLYWYRQAAGRGLQLLFYSVGIGQISSEVPQNLSASRPQDRQFILSSKKLLLSDSGFYLCAWGFGQGTGELFFGEGSRLTVL.

This clone is a singleton in its sample. The chain couples TRBV19 to TRBJ2-2; tentatively, D is TRBD1 (6 bases). The CDR3 is 13 amino acids. The V end was cut by 8 bases, the J end by 4 bases, with 11 bases between. CDR1 LNHDA and CDR2 SQIVND come from the germline V gene (reference sequence). The CDR3 loop reads CASSKGVTGELFF. In DNA form, the CDR3 reads TGTGCCAGTTCAAAGGGGGTCACCGGGGAGCTGTTTTTT.

V usage is TRBV28 and J usage is TRBJ1-2; 7 positions match TRBD1. After removal of 6 bases from V and 4 bases from J, the junction contained 11 bases not matched to a gene. Germline V CDR1 and CDR2: MDHEN, SYDVKM. This CDR3 is built from 15 residues. The CDR3 loop is CASSQSRDRVYGYTF. The CDR3 DNA sequence: TGTGCCAGCAGCCAAAGCCGCGACAGGGTCTATGGCTACACCTTC.

A single count supports this clone. This chain links TRBV6-1 with TRBJ2-7; 8 bases line up with TRBD1. The trim removed 6 bases at V and 1 base at J, leaving 5 bases unmatched. CDR3 length: 14 residues. CDR1 is MNHNS and CDR2 is SASEGT in the germline V gene. CDR3 region: CASSRGQVSYEQYF. The CDR3 bases are TGTGCCAGCAGCCGGGGACAGGTGTCCTACGAGCAGTACTTC.

The rearrangement links TRBV6-6 to TRBJ2-7; 7 bases fit TRBD1. The CDR3 sequence is 13 residues long. With 6 bases clipped from V and 3 bases from J, the junction kept 5 bases outside the gene matches. The V gene's germline CDR1 is MNHNY and CDR2 SVGAGI (reference sequence). The CDR3: CASRPGQNYEQYF. Written as DNA, the CDR3 is TGTGCCAGCAGACCGGGACAGAACTACGAGCAGTACTTC.

This chain connects TRBV6-1 to TRBJ2-3, with 7 bases identical to TRBD1. The CDR3 length is 14 residues. Looked up from germline, CDR1 is MNHNS and CDR2 is SASEGT. V lost 6 bases, J lost 0 bases, and 3 bases stayed unmatched. The CDR3 region is CASRKGQSTDTQYF. The CDR3 DNA sequence: TGTGCCAGCAGAAAGGGACAGAGCACAGATACGCAGTATTTT.

This clone has only one observation. The chain recombines TRBV2 with TRBJ1-5; no reliable D call. Trimming took 5 bases from V and 10 from J, leaving 12 bases between them. The CDR3 is 12 amino acids. Germline V lookup: CDR1 SNHLY, CDR2 FYNNEI. The CDR3 sequence is CASSPSQYPQHF. The CDR3 DNA follows: TGTGCCAGCAGTCCATCGCAGTACCCCCAGCATTTT. Based on the CDR3 plus reference TRBV2 and TRBJ1-5, the full variable domain is EPEVTQTPSHQVTQMGQEVILRCVPISNHLYFYWYRQILGQKVEFLVSFYNNEISEKSEIFDDQFSVERPDGSNFTLKIRSTKLEDSAMYFCASSPSQYPQHFGDGTRLSIL.

The chain employs TRBV5-1 and TRBJ2-7; TRBD1 agrees at 7 bases. Germline CDR1 SGHRS, CDR2 YFSETQ. Germline trimming cut 4 bases from V and 6 bases from J; bases unmatched to any gene: 13. The CDR3 length is 15 residues. The CDR3 DNA sequence: TGCGCCAGCAGCCGTTCCGGGACAGTGCTCCTCGAGCAGTACTTC. It is translated as CASSRSGTVLLEQYF. The whole variable domain, filled in from reference TRBV5-1 and TRBJ2-7, reads KAGVTQTPRYLIKTRGQQVTLSCSPISGHRSVSWYQQTPGQGLQFLFEYFSETQRNKGNFPGRFSGRQFSNSRSEMNVSTLELGDSALYLCASSRSGTVLLEQYFGPGTRLTVT.

V is TRBV7-6 and J is TRBJ2-7; TRBD1 aligns across 10 bases. The V and J ends lost 0 bases and 3 bases, in that order; junction bases with no gene match: 5. The CDR3 totals 16 residues. Germline CDR1 SGHVS, CDR2 FNYEAQ. In DNA form, the CDR3 reads TGTGCCAGCAGCTTAGCGACAGGGGGCCTCCTCTACGAGCAGTACTTC. It is translated as CASSLATGGLLYEQYF. The full variable domain, in which reference TRBV7-6 and TRBJ2-7 provide the parts outside the CDR3, is GAGVSQSPRYKVTKRGQDVALRCDPISGHVSLYWYRQALGQGPEFLTYFNYEAQQDKSGLPNDRFSAERPEGSISTLTIQRTEQRDSAMYRCASSLATGGLLYEQYFGPGTRLTVT.

This clone is a singleton in its sample. J is TRBJ1-2 and V is TRBV7-9; 7 bases line up with TRBD1. The germline CDR1 and CDR2 sequences are SEHNR and FQNEAQ (reference sequence). The CDR3 runs to 15 residues. V lost 5 bases, J lost 2 bases, and 8 bases stayed unmatched. CDR3 sequence: CASSQGVDLNYGYTF. Here the CDR3 DNA reads TGTGCCAGCAGCCAGGGGGTGGATTTGAACTATGGCTACACCTTC.

This chain connects TRBV10-3 to TRBJ2-7; D may be TRBD2 (5 bases). In germline, CDR1 is ENHRY, CDR2 SYGVKD. Trimming pared 0 bases from V and 9 bases from J, leaving 15 bases between. The CDR3 sequence is 14 residues long. The CDR3 nucleotides read TGTGCCATCAGTGAGTCATCGGGAATATCAGTGCAGTACTTC. Protein: CAISESSGISVQYF.

The rearrangement joins TRBV25-1 to TRBJ2-7, with TRBD1 identical over 7 bases. This CDR3 has 16 residues. V lost 3 bases, J lost 5 bases, and 13 bases stayed unmatched. CDR1 is MGHDK, CDR2 SYGVNS, per germline. CDR3 sequence (DNA): TGTGCCAGCAGTGATTCCTACAGGGGAAAGGCTAACGAGCAGTACTTC. Translated: CASSDSYRGKANEQYF.

The chain joins TRBV5-1 to TRBJ2-1; the D gene is possibly TRBD2 (5 bases). In germline, CDR1 is SGHRS, CDR2 YFSETQ. This CDR3 has 15 residues. Trimming left V 0 bases short and J 9 bases short, with 16 bases between. The CDR3 region is CASSLEGDKSGEQFF. In DNA, the CDR3 is TGCGCCAGCAGCTTGGAAGGCGACAAGAGCGGTGAGCAGTTCTTC.

The gene calls are TRBV5-1 and TRBJ2-3; D not resolved. Trimming cost V 0 bases and J 4 bases, with 9 bases left between them. Looked up from germline, CDR1 is SGHRS and CDR2 is YFSETQ. The CDR3 consists of 14 residues. CDR3 sequence reads: CASSLEPFSDTQYF. DNA of the CDR3: TGCGCCAGCAGCTTGGAGCCGTTCTCAGATACGCAGTATTTT.

V is TRBV29-1 and J is TRBJ2-7; TRBD1 agrees at 11 bases. The CDR3 runs 14 residues. Trimming removed 6 bases from V and 3 bases from J; junction bases left unmatched: 7. The germline CDR1 and CDR2 sequences are SQVTM and ANQGSEA. The CDR3 loop is CSVTWDRGIYEQYF. Here the CDR3 DNA reads TGCAGCGTGACATGGGACAGGGGGATCTACGAGCAGTACTTC.

This clone has a handful of counts. J is TRBJ2-1 and V is TRBV14; 8 bases line up with TRBD2. CDR1 SGHDN and CDR2 FVKESK come from the germline V gene. This CDR3 is built from 15 residues. The V and J ends lost 4 bases and 6 bases, in that order; junction bases with no gene match: 8. The CDR3 bases are TGTGCCAGCAGCCGCGGGAGGTCAGCTTTCAATGAGCAGTTCTTC. It specifies CASSRGRSAFNEQFF.

The count of this clone is one. The rearrangement links TRBV5-5 to TRBJ2-7; D not certain. Trimming shortened V by 0 bases and J by 4 bases, and 8 bases separated the two germline ends. Per the germline V gene, CDR1 is SGHKS and CDR2 is YYEKEE (reference sequence). CDR3 length: 13 amino acids. The chain's CDR3 is CASSLAAQYEQYF. As DNA, the CDR3 is TGTGCCAGCAGCTTGGCCGCTCAGTACGAGCAGTACTTC. The complete variable domain, with remaining parts taken from reference TRBV5-5 and TRBJ2-7, reads DAGVTQSPTHLIKTRGQQVTLRCSPISGHKSVSWYQQVLGQGPQFIFQYYEKEERGRGNFPDRFSARQFPNYSSELNVNALLLGDSALYLCASSLAAQYEQYFGPGTRLTVT.

CDR3 DNA: TGTGCCAGCGGGTCGGGGTCGGAGGAGCAGTACTTC. This encodes CASGSGSEEQYF. The chain combines TRBV28 with TRBJ2-7; weak D call: TRBD2 (5 bases). V dropped 8 bases and J dropped 7 bases, with 15 bases sitting between them. The CDR3 spans 12 residues. The germline CDR1 and CDR2 sequences are MDHEN and SYDVKM.

This rearrangement joins TRBV19 to TRBJ1-5; the D is unclear. The CDR3 has 15 residues. Germline CDR1 is LNHDA and CDR2 is SQIVND (reference sequence). V shed 3 bases and J shed 0 bases, with 9 bases lying between them. The CDR3 spells CASSMWAGSNQPQHF. In DNA, the CDR3 is TGTGCCAGTAGTATGTGGGCAGGTAGCAATCAGCCCCAGCATTTT.

The rearrangement links TRBV19 to TRBJ1-2, with 8 bases fitting TRBD1. V shed 4 bases, J shed 7 bases, and the junction held 14 bases outside the gene matches. Germline V gene sequence: CDR1 LNHDA, CDR2 SQIVND (reference sequence). The CDR3 spans 16 residues. Here the CDR3 DNA reads TGTGCCAGTAGTAGCGCGCCACAGGGGGAAGTTCGTGGCTACACCTTC. Amino acids: CASSSAPQGEVRGYTF.

The chain recombines TRBV2 with TRBJ1-2; no firm D call. This CDR3 is built from 14 residues. Trimming pared 1 base from V and 7 bases from J, leaving 13 bases between. Germline values: CDR1 SNHLY, CDR2 FYNNEI. CDR3 nucleotides: TGTGCCAGCAGTGAAGTACCGGCGGTTCCTGGCTACACCTTC. It encodes CASSEVPAVPGYTF.

The chain employs TRBV2 and TRBJ2-7; 11 bases map to TRBD2. This CDR3 comprises 13 residues. The V gene's germline CDR1 is SNHLY and CDR2 FYNNEI. V was pared by 4 bases and J by 6 bases, with 2 bases of the junction left unmatched. The CDR3 here is CASSVSGRGEQYF. CDR3 coding DNA: TGTGCCAGCAGTGTTAGCGGGAGGGGCGAGCAGTACTTC. Looking up the rest from reference TRBV2 and TRBJ2-7 gives the full variable domain: EPEVTQTPSHQVTQMGQEVILRCVPISNHLYFYWYRQILGQKVEFLVSFYNNEISEKSEIFDDQFSVERPDGSNFTLKIRSTKLEDSAMYFCASSVSGRGEQYFGPGTRLTVT.

This chain joins TRBV5-1 and TRBJ1-2; TRBD1 aligns across 8 bases. The germline CDR1 and CDR2 sequences are SGHRS and YFSETQ. This CDR3 contains 14 residues. V trimming: 4 bases; J trimming: 0 bases; junction bases outside the gene matches: 2. The CDR3, as DNA: TGCGCCAGCAGCACGGACAGGGCTAACTATGGCTACACCTTC. It codes for CASSTDRANYGYTF.

The chain employs TRBV2 and TRBJ2-2; 7 positions match TRBD2. Germline CDR1 SNHLY, CDR2 FYNNEI. Trimming cost V 4 bases and J 3 bases; bases outside gene matches: 17. The CDR3 is 19 residues long. The CDR3 loop reads CASSGGRGWGGMHTGELFF. The DNA for the CDR3 is TGTGCCAGCAGTGGCGGCCGTGGCTGGGGGGGTATGCACACCGGGGAGCTGTTTTTT.

As regards this clone: This sample includes further DNA sequences coding for the same CDR3. The V and J genes are TRBV5-1 and TRBJ1-1; 7 bases are shared with TRBD1. The CDR3 contains 13 residues. The germline gives CDR1 SGHRS, CDR2 YFSETQ. V shed 2 bases, J shed 3 bases, and the junction held 1 base outside the gene matches. CDR3 nucleotide sequence: TGCGCCAGCAGCTTCCAGGGGGACACTGAAGCTTTCTTT. Amino acid sequence: CASSFQGDTEAFF.

This clone was observed a single time. The CDR3 DNA reads as TGTGCCAGCAGCTACGGGACAGGACCCTACGAGCAGTACTTC. This encodes CASSYGTGPYEQYF. The chain combines TRBV5-6 with TRBJ2-7; 8 nucleotides line up with TRBD1. The germline CDR1 and CDR2 sequences are SGHDT and YYEEEE. V shed 3 bases, J shed 2 bases, and the junction held 4 bases outside the gene matches. There are 14 residues in the CDR3.

V and J are TRBV5-1 and TRBJ2-5; tentative D call: TRBD2 (6 bases). Germline V gene sequence: CDR1 SGHRS, CDR2 YFSETQ. V lost 4 bases, J lost 5 bases, and 18 bases lay in between. The CDR3 has 15 amino acids. CDR3 DNA sequence: TGCGCCAGCAGCCACGTTTTGGGGGGATCGGAGACCCAGTACTTC. Its translation is CASSHVLGGSETQYF.